This entry is about one T cell receptor beta chain. This sample was included in a study of blood T cell repertoires in COVID-19. This CDR3 has 15 amino acids. Germline CDR1 is MDHEN and CDR2 is SYDVKM. V lost 5 bases to trimming and J lost 2 bases; unmatched junction nucleotides: 7. In the authors' methods: Amplification with reference gene primers provided the estimates of nucleated cell counts. Clones were sequenced by immunoSEQ multiplex PCR, and TCRdb holds only the in-frame ones, with some missing. V and J calls and clone size are as listed in that table; D and trimming were resolved from the DNA. The data contain 150,000 to 200,000 clones, 80% to 95% of them seen just once; the ten biggest clones take up around 0.5%.

The sample comprised peripheral blood. The sequence was obtained from a man between 45 and 60 years old with acute or convalescent COVID-19. The chain joins TRBV28 to TRBJ2-7, with 9 positions matching TRBD2. For the CDR3, the DNA is TGTGCCAGCAGTATCGGGACTAGCAGGCCCTACGAGCAGTACGTC. Its protein product is CASSIGTSRPYEQYV.